This TCR beta chain is drawn from a study of cytomegalovirus exposure and HLA in healthy donors. Findings and limits, study-wide: Later analysis reportedly placed an Asian-associated ancestry cluster below the roughly 630-donor mean in N-insertions.

Each donor was healthy, and each was a bone marrow donor. Regarding this clone: The antigen is not known.

The PCR contained 60 Vbeta and 13 Jbeta primers. Generated by immunoSEQ multiplex PCR, the TCRdb table keeps only in-frame clones and is missing some. Of approximately 120,000 clones listed, 70% to 85% were seen once; the top ten hold under 4.5%. The origin of this receptor is a man aged 40-50 years in good health and CMV-seropositive. Sequenced: PBMCs.

CDR3 loop: CSVKVTGGGTEAFF. The CDR3 region has the DNA TGCAGCGTTAAGGTGACAGGGGGCGGGACTGAAGCTTTCTTT. V and J are TRBV29-1 and TRBJ1-1, with 10 bases identical to TRBD1. This CDR3 has 14 amino acids. The V and J ends lost 5 bases and 5 bases, in that order; junction bases with no gene match: 8. The germline V gene has CDR1 SQVTM and CDR2 ANQGSEA.